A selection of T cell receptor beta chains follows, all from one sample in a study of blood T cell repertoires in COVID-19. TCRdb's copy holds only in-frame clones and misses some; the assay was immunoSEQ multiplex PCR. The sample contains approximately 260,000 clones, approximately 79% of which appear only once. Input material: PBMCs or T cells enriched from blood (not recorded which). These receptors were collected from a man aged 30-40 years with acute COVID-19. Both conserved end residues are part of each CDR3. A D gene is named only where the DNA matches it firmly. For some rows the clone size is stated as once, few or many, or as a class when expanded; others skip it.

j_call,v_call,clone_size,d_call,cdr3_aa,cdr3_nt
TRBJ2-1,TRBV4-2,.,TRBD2,CASSQESTSAYNEQFF,TGTGCCAGCAGCCAAGAGTCGACTAGCGCGTACAATGAGCAGTTCTTC
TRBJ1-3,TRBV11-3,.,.,CASSSRVENTIYF,TGTGCCAGCAGCTCGAGGGTGGAAAACACCATATATTTT
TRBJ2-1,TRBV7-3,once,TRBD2,CASSPTPAGYNEQFF,TGTGCCAGCAGTCCAACACCAGCGGGATACAATGAGCAGTTCTTC
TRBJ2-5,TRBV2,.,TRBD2,CASRPTLAGGGETQYF,TGTGCCAGCAGGCCGACGCTAGCGGGAGGTGGGGAGACCCAGTACTTC
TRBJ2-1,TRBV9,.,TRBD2,CASSSAGVTYNEQFF,TGTGCCAGCAGTTCAGCGGGAGTTACCTACAATGAGCAGTTCTTC
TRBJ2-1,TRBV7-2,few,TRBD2,CASSSSGGSYNEQFF,TGTGCCAGCAGCTCTAGCGGGGGGTCCTACAATGAGCAGTTCTTC
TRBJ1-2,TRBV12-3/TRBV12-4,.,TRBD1,CASDGRGYGYTF,TGTGCCAGCGACGGCAGGGGGTATGGCTACACCTTC
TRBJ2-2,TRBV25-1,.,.,CASRRSGTGELFF,TGTGCCAGCCGCCGTTCAGGCACCGGGGAGCTGTTTTTT
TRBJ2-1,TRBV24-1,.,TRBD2,CATSDHRGGAALGEQFF,TGTGCCACCAGTGATCACCGGGGGGGGGCAGCCCTGGGTGAGCAGTTCTTC
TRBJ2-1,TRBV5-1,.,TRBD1,CASSSTGTAHNEQFF,TGTGCCAGCAGCTCCACCGGGACAGCTCACAATGAGCAGTTCTTC
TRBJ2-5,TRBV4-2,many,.,CASSQDHGGGETQYF,TGTGCCAGCAGCCAAGATCATGGTGGGGGGGAGACCCAGTACTTC
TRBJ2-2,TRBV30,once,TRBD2,CAWGTSGRPQGGELFF,TGTGCCTGGGGGACTAGCGGGAGGCCCCAGGGCGGGGAGCTGTTTTTT
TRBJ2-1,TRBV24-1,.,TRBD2,CATSDLWTSGSSYNEQFF,TGTGCCACCAGTGATTTATGGACTAGCGGGAGCTCCTACAATGAGCAGTTCTTC
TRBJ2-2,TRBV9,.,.,CASTAANTGELFF,TGTGCCAGCACTGCGGCCAACACCGGGGAGCTGTTTTTT
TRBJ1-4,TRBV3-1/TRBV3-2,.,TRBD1,CASSLLLQGEKLFF,TGTGCCAGCAGCCTCCTCCTACAGGGGGAAAAACTGTTTTTT
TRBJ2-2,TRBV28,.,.,CASRTAGTGELFF,TGTGCCAGCAGGACGGCGGGCACCGGGGAGCTGTTTTTT
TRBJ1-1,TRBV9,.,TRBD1,CASSDGQAYNTEAFF,TGTGCCAGCAGCGACGGACAGGCGTACAACACTGAAGCTTTCTTT
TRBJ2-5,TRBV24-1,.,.,CATSGPEEPKQTQYF,TGTGCCACCAGTGGCCCGGAGGAACCCAAGCAGACCCAGTACTTC
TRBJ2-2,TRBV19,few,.,CASTRAAGPTGELFF,TGTGCCAGTACCCGCGCAGCGGGTCCCACCGGGGAGCTGTTTTTT
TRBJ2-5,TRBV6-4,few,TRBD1,CASSEGTGGKETQYF,TGTGCCAGCAGTGAAGGGACAGGGGGCAAAGAGACCCAGTACTTC
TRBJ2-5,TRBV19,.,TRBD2,CASRGTSGNTETQYF,TGTGCCAGTAGAGGGACTAGCGGGAACACGGAGACCCAGTACTTC
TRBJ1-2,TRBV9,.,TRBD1,CASSERGQEYYGYTF,TGTGCCAGCAGCGAGAGGGGACAGGAATACTATGGCTACACCTTC
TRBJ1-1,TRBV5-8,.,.,CASTMFSGNTEAFF,TGTGCCAGCACCATGTTCTCCGGGAACACTGAAGCTTTCTTT
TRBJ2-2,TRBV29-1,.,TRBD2,CSVKVAGAGDTGELFF,TGCAGCGTTAAGGTAGCGGGAGCGGGTGACACCGGGGAGCTGTTTTTT
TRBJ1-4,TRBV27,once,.,CASKRRGDEKLFF,TGTGCCAGCAAGCGTAGGGGCGATGAAAAACTGTTTTTT
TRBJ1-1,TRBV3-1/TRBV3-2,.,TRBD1,CASSQVQGGEAFF,TGTGCCAGCAGCCAAGTCCAGGGGGGTGAAGCTTTCTTT
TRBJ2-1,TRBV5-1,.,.,CASRIDVRGSYNEQFF,TGCGCCAGCAGAATTGATGTAAGGGGTTCCTACAATGAGCAGTTCTTC
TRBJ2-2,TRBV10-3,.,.,CAIAEPSLNTGELFF,TGTGCCATCGCTGAGCCTAGCCTAAACACCGGGGAGCTGTTTTTT